These T cell receptor beta chains were read from a single sample in a study of T cells in Graves' hyperthyroidism and ophthalmopathy. TCRdb independently ran MiXCR on the multiplex PCR reads; one entry per CDR3 protein. The repertoire consists of hundreds of thousands of distinct CDR3 sequences, with roughly an eighth occurring once and the leading ten covering around 32%. Sequencing was carried out using blood. These receptors came from a woman aged 35 to 49 with Graves' ophthalmopathy. Each CDR3 is given with its conserved first and last residue.

J: TRBJ2-5; length: 14; V: TRBV27; CDR3: CASSEQGGRETQYF
J: TRBJ1-1; length: 14; V: TRBV7-6; CDR3: CASSLGRGYTEAFF
J: TRBJ1-1; length: 12; V: TRBV20-1; CDR3: CSARESNTEAFF
J: TRBJ1-2; length: 14; V: TRBV7-9; CDR3: CASSPAIKTEGYTF
J: TRBJ1-1; length: 13; V: TRBV3-1; CDR3: CASSQGMMTEAFF
J: TRBJ2-7; length: 13; V: TRBV12-5; CDR3: CASAASGSYEQYF
J: TRBJ1-1; length: 14; V: TRBV18; CDR3: CASSLDRQNTEAFF
J: TRBJ2-3; length: 13; V: TRBV20-1; CDR3: CSARFGTRDTQYF
J: TRBJ2-1; length: 15; V: TRBV2; CDR3: CASRLTGVVGGEQFF
J: TRBJ2-2; length: 16; V: TRBV2; CDR3: CASSQTGTGNTGELFF
J: TRBJ1-2; length: 10; V: TRBV20-1; CDR3: CSAREQGHTF
J: TRBJ1-5; length: 12; V: TRBV6-1; CDR3: CASSSPHQPQHF
J: TRBJ2-5; length: 13; V: TRBV15; CDR3: CATSTPGQETQYF
J: TRBJ2-1; length: 16; V: TRBV28; CDR3: CASSLLPSGSMNEQFF
J: TRBJ1-6; length: 17; V: TRBV11-2; CDR3: CASSFKRSRDGLFPLHF
J: TRBJ1-2; length: 13; V: TRBV29-1; CDR3: CSVGRSANYGYTF
J: TRBJ1-6; length: 15; V: TRBV5-1; CDR3: CASSRGGASDSPLHF
J: TRBJ2-5; length: 15; V: TRBV18; CDR3: CASSPAGAKGETQYF
J: TRBJ1-5; length: 14; V: TRBV27; CDR3: CASSLDYSNQPQHF
J: TRBJ1-6; length: 14; V: TRBV2; CDR3: CASSENAFGSPLHF
J: TRBJ1-6; length: 14; V: TRBV3-1; CDR3: CASSQRTANSPLHF
J: TRBJ2-7; length: 15; V: TRBV18; CDR3: CASSTGTGVSYEQYF
J: TRBJ1-2; length: 16; V: TRBV6-2/TRBV6-3; CDR3: CASSSRTLNANYGYTF
J: TRBJ2-5; length: 12; V: TRBV18; CDR3: CASSGDRGTQYF
J: TRBJ2-2; length: 20; V: TRBV6-1; CDR3: CASSPAPPGLAGTNTGELFF
J: TRBJ2-4; length: 15; V: TRBV3-1; CDR3: CASSPAGQRGNIQYF
J: TRBJ1-2; length: 15; V: TRBV28; CDR3: CASSPTRQGQRGYTF
J: TRBJ2-5; length: 14; V: TRBV6-1; CDR3: CASSRLGEVETQYF
J: TRBJ2-1; length: 14; V: TRBV27; CDR3: CASRGLAANNEQFF
J: TRBJ2-3; length: 14; V: TRBV29-1; CDR3: CSVDTSGSTDTQYF
J: TRBJ2-1; length: 16; V: TRBV12-3/TRBV12-4; CDR3: CASRGLAGGYYNEQFF
J: TRBJ2-7; length: 14; V: TRBV20-1; CDR3: CSATSSRAGYEQYF
J: TRBJ2-7; length: 14; V: TRBV7-9; CDR3: CASSLDGQAREQYF
J: TRBJ1-2; length: 13; V: TRBV5-1; CDR3: CASSYDRGGGYTF
J: TRBJ2-7; length: 16; V: TRBV28; CDR3: CASSSAASGFSYEQYF
J: TRBJ2-3; length: 14; V: TRBV28; CDR3: CASSLFGGKITQYF
J: TRBJ1-2; length: 16; V: TRBV18; CDR3: CASSPRLPRFSDGYTF
J: TRBJ2-2; length: 13; V: TRBV19; CDR3: CASSMGPTGELFF
J: TRBJ1-2; length: 12; V: TRBV6-2/TRBV6-3; CDR3: CASSYSRVGYTF
J: TRBJ2-3; length: 19; V: TRBV10-1; CDR3: CASQRGGSTPKTSTDTQYF
J: TRBJ1-1; length: 13; V: TRBV20-1; CDR3: CSAPRAGNTEAFF
J: TRBJ2-1; length: 15; V: TRBV2; CDR3: CASSEAETSYNEQFF
J: TRBJ1-2; length: 13; V: TRBV7-2; CDR3: CASSLVGRRGYTF
J: TRBJ1-1; length: 14; V: TRBV14; CDR3: CASSQRGLNTEAFF
J: TRBJ1-1; length: 14; V: TRBV5-1; CDR3: CASSLERGNTEAFF
J: TRBJ2-7; length: 15; V: TRBV7-8; CDR3: CASSLDRRLAGLQYF
J: TRBJ2-2; length: 15; V: TRBV3-1; CDR3: CASSPRNRATGELFF
J: TRBJ2-1; length: 13; V: TRBV20-1; CDR3: CSARQGARNEQFF
J: TRBJ2-7; length: 16; V: TRBV9; CDR3: CASSVDFRVGGDEQYF
J: TRBJ1-3; length: 16; V: TRBV3-1; CDR3: CASSQSIVQGENTIYF
J: TRBJ1-2; length: 16; V: TRBV12-3/TRBV12-4; CDR3: CASSFRDRNIDYGYTF
J: TRBJ2-1; length: 17; V: TRBV6-2/TRBV6-3; CDR3: CASSPNPPTSGSYEQFF
J: TRBJ1-1; length: 11; V: TRBV10-3; CDR3: CAIRQDNEAFF
J: TRBJ2-1; length: 15; V: TRBV6-5; CDR3: CASSYRSGSYNEQFF
J: TRBJ1-1; length: 14; V: TRBV7-9; CDR3: CASSLKQLNTEAFF
J: TRBJ1-1; length: 15; V: TRBV9; CDR3: CASSVNPVTNTEAFF
J: TRBJ2-3; length: 15; V: TRBV12-3/TRBV12-4; CDR3: CASSLQGSGTDTQYF
J: TRBJ1-1; length: 16; V: TRBV25-1; CDR3: CASSAWDRAAGTEAFF
J: TRBJ2-7; length: 12; V: TRBV20-1; CDR3: CSASFSGDEQYF
J: TRBJ1-6; length: 15; V: TRBV6-1; CDR3: CASSDSYGANSPLHF